Below, one T cell receptor beta chain is given with its context. Donors, healthy HIV-negative adults, lacked recent acute infections or vaccinations. Method: immunoSEQ multiplex PCR; TCRdb's copy keeps in-frame clones and lacks some. The sample holds approximately 460,000 clones, approximately 71% seen once. J gave up 7 bases and V 0 bases, and 8 bases lay outside the gene matches. The CDR3 sequence is 15 residues long. From germline, CDR1 is MNHNY and CDR2 SVGAGI (reference sequence). The data derive from a study of shared clonotypes between healthy human individuals. This chain joins TRBV6-6 and TRBJ2-7; 8 bases align to TRBD1. The TCR originated in a woman aged 40 to 50 in good health. Some clones in this sample may be carry-over from other donors' samples. The source material was PBMCs. The CDR3 is CASSYSGTGLREQYF. In nucleotides, the CDR3 is TGTGCCAGCAGTTACTCCGGGACAGGACTTAGGGAGCAGTACTTC.